The sequence of this T cell receptor beta chain was determined in a study of a mutant IDH1 vaccine in newly diagnosed glioma. Remarks on this clone: What it binds is unknown.

The germline CDR1 and CDR2 sequences are SGHNT and YENEEA. This CDR3 comprises 14 residues. V lost 5 bases, J lost 2 bases, and 6 bases stayed unmatched. TCRdb's table, derived via immunoSEQ multiplex PCR, lists solely in-frame clones and lacks some. The sample lists tens of thousands of clones, 75% to 95% seen once, with approximately 0.6% in the top ten. Time point reported: week 5, during vaccination. The content of each vaccine dose was 300 ug of mutant IDH1 20-mer peptide, and topical imiquimod accompanied it. The chain uses TRBV11-3 and TRBJ2-7, with 7 bases aligning to TRBD1. The clonotype comes from a woman aged 45-65 years with glioma. The specimen was PBMCs, collected from a glioma patient whose treatment included an IDH1 peptide vaccine. As DNA, the CDR3 is TGTGCCAGCAGCACGACAGGGAACCCCTACGAGCAGTACTTC. Translated, it gives CASSTTGNPYEQYF.